The rows below give T cell receptor beta chains drawn from one sample of a study of blood T cell repertoires in COVID-19. The protocol was immunoSEQ multiplex PCR, while the TCRdb copy is restricted to in-frame clones and leaves out a portion. The sample records some 300,000 clones, 90% to 95% being singletons. The sample taken for sequencing was PBMCs or T cells enriched from blood (not recorded which). All receptors derive from a woman between 25 and 40 years old who had been exposed to COVID-19. Both conserved end residues are part of each CDR3. The D gene is left open where the match is weak.

TRBV6-5	14	TRBJ1-1	-	TGTGCCAGCAGTCCCGTTGTTGTTCGCACTGAAGCTTTCTTT	CASSPVVVRTEAFF
TRBV3-1/TRBV3-2	19	TRBJ2-4	-	TGTGCCAGCAGCCAAGAATGGAACCGGGACAAGTTAGCCAAAAACATTCAGTACTTC	CASSQEWNRDKLAKNIQYF
TRBV4-2	14	TRBJ2-5	-	TGTGCCAGCAGCCTCAACCAGGGCCAAGAGACCCAGTACTTC	CASSLNQGQETQYF
TRBV10-1	14	TRBJ1-4	TRBD1	TGCGCCAGCAGTGAGTCCCGGGACAGGAGCGAACTGTTTTTT	CASSESRDRSELFF
TRBV24-1	16	TRBJ1-2	TRBD1	TGTGCCACCAGTGACCAAACCGGGACAGGGTGGTATGGCTACACCTTC	CATSDQTGTGWYGYTF
TRBV6-5	15	TRBJ1-3	-	TGTGCCACAAGGGCGGGGCGGGCCTCTGGAAACACCATATATTTT	CATRAGRASGNTIYF
TRBV12-3/TRBV12-4	11	TRBJ2-7	-	TGTGCCAGCAGTTCGAGGTACGAGCAGTACTTC	CASSSRYEQYF
TRBV29-1	13	TRBJ1-2	TRBD1	TGCAGCGGCAGGGGACAGGGGGACTATGGCTACACCTTC	CSGRGQGDYGYTF
TRBV18	13	TRBJ1-5	-	TGTGCCAGCTCACCAGGAGGGCTAGGGCCCCAGCATTTT	CASSPGGLGPQHF
TRBV7-6	18	TRBJ2-1	TRBD2	TGTGCCAGCAGCTTAGGAACTAGCGGGACGAGGTCCTACAATGAGCAGTTCTTC	CASSLGTSGTRSYNEQFF
TRBV11-2	16	TRBJ1-2	-	TGTGCCAGCAGCTTAGATAGCCGGACACCAAACTATGGCTACACCTTC	CASSLDSRTPNYGYTF
TRBV7-9	15	TRBJ1-1	-	TGTGCCAGCAGCTTAGCAGCAGGGTGGAACACTGAAGCTTTCTTT	CASSLAAGWNTEAFF
TRBV14	15	TRBJ1-6	TRBD1	TGTGCCAGCAGTCAGGGGGATGCTTTTAATTCACCCCTCCACTTT	CASSQGDAFNSPLHF
TRBV11-1	14	TRBJ1-4	-	TGTGCCAGCAGCCCCAACCCCGGCGGTGAAAAACTGTTTTTT	CASSPNPGGEKLFF
TRBV4-1	13	TRBJ2-7	-	TGCGCCAGCAGCCGCGGGCCCAACTACGAGCAGTACTTC	CASSRGPNYEQYF
TRBV27	14	TRBJ2-7	TRBD1	TGTGCCAGCAGGGCTGGACAGGGGGCGTACGAGCAGTACTTC	CASRAGQGAYEQYF
TRBV4-3	18	TRBJ2-3	TRBD1	TGCGCCAGCAGCCCCTACCCCGAACCGGGACAGGGGTTAGATACGCAGTATTTT	CASSPYPEPGQGLDTQYF
TRBV5-4	15	TRBJ1-2	-	TGTGCCAGCAGCTTGGCCGAGGGAGGGTCCTATGGCTACACCTTC	CASSLAEGGSYGYTF
TRBV4-2	16	TRBJ1-1	TRBD1	TGTGCCAGCAGCCCACAACTGGACAGGGCCAACACTGAAGCTTTCTTT	CASSPQLDRANTEAFF
TRBV10-3	14	TRBJ1-1	TRBD1	TGTGCCATCAGCCTGGGACAGGGGGTTTCTGAAGCTTTCTTT	CAISLGQGVSEAFF
TRBV3-1/TRBV3-2	15	TRBJ1-4	-	TGTGCCAGCAGCCAAGATTGGGACAAAGGCGAAAAACTGTTTTTT	CASSQDWDKGEKLFF
TRBV7-8	15	TRBJ1-5	-	TGTGCCAGCAGCTTAGGCCCGGGGGAAGGACAGCCCCAGCATTTT	CASSLGPGEGQPQHF
TRBV5-1	14	TRBJ1-2	TRBD1	TGCGCCAGCAGCGCAGGGGGACTGAGCTATGGCTACACCTTC	CASSAGGLSYGYTF
TRBV11-2	13	TRBJ1-1	-	TGTGCCAGCAGCCTAGGGGGGGACACTGAAGCTTTCTTT	CASSLGGDTEAFF